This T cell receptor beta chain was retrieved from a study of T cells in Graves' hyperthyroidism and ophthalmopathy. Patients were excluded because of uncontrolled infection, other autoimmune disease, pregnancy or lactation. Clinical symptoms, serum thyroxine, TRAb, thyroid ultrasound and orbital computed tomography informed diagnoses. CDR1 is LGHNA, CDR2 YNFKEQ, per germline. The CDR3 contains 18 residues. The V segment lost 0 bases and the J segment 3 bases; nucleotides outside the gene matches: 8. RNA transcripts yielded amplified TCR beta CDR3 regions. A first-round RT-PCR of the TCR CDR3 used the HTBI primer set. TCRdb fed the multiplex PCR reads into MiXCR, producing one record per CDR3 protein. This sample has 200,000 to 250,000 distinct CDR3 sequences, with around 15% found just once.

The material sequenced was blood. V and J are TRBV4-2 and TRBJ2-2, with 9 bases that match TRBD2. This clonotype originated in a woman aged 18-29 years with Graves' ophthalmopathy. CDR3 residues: CASSQEIAGVGDTGELFF. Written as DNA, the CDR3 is TGTGCCAGCAGCCAAGAAATAGCGGGAGTCGGAGACACCGGGGAGCTGTTTTTT.